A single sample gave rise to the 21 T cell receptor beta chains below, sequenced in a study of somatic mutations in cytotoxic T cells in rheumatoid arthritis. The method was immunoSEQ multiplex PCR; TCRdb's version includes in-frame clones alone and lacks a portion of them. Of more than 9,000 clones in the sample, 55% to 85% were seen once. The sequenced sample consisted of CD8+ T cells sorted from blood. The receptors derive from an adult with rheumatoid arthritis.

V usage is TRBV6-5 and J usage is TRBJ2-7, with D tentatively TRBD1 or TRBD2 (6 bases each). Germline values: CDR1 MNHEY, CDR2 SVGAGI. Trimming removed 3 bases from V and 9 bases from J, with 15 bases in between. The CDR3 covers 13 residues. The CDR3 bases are TGTGCCAGCAGTTATTTTGGGGGGCAAGGGCAGTACTTC. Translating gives CASSYFGGQGQYF.

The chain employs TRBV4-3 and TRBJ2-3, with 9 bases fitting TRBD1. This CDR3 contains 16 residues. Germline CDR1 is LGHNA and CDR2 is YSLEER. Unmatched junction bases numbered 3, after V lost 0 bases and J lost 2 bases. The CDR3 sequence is CASSQDGTGSTDTQYF. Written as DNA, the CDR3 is TGCGCCAGCAGCCAAGATGGGACAGGGTCCACAGATACGCAGTATTTT.

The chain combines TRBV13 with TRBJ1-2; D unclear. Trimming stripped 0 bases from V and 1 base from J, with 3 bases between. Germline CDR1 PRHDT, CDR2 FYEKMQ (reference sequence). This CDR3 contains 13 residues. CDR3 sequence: CASSLGVNYGYTF. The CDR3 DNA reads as TGTGCCAGCAGCTTAGGTGTTAACTATGGCTACACCTTC.

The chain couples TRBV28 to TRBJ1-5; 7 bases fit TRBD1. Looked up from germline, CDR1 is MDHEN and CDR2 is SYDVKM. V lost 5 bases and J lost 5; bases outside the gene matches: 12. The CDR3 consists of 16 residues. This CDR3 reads CASSPPRTGRDQPQHF. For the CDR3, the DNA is TGTGCCAGCAGTCCCCCCCGGACAGGCCGCGATCAGCCCCAGCATTTT.

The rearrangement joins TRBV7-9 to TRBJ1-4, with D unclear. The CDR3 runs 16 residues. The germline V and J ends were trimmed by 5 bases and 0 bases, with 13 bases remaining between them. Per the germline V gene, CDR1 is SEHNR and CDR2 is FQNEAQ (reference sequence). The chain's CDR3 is CASSPREGATNEKLFF. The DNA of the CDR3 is TGTGCCAGCAGCCCTAGAGAAGGTGCAACTAATGAAAAACTGTTTTTT.

CDR3 in amino acids: CASSLVRETSLTGELFF. The CDR3 DNA sequence: TGTGCCAGCAGTTTAGTAAGGGAGACATCTCTCACCGGGGAGCTGTTTTTT. The V gene is TRBV28, the J gene TRBJ2-2; the D gene is possibly TRBD2 (5 bases). This CDR3 comprises 17 residues. Trimming stripped 2 bases from V and 4 bases from J, with 17 bases between. From germline, CDR1 is MDHEN and CDR2 SYDVKM.

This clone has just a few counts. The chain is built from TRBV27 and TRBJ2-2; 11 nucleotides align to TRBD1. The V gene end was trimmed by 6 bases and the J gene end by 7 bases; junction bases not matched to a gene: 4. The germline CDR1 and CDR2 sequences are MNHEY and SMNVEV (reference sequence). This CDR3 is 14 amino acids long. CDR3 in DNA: TGTGCCAGCAGGTGGACAGGGGGCTTCGGGGAGCTGTTTTTT. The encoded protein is CASRWTGGFGELFF.

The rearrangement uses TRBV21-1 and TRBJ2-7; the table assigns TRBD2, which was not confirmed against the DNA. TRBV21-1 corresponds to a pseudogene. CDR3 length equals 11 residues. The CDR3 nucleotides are TGTGCCAGCAGATCGGGCTACGAGCAGTACTTC. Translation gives CASRSGYEQYF.

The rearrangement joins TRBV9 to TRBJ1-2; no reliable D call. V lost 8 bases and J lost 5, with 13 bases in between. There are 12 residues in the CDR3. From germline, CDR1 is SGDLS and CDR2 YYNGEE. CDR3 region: CARRTPLYGYTF. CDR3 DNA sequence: TGTGCCAGGAGGACGCCATTATATGGCTACACCTTC.

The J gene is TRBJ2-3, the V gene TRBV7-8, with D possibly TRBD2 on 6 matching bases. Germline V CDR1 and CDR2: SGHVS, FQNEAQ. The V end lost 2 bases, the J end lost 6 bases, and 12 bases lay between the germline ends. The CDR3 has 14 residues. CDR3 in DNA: TGTGCCAGCAGCTTATTGGGGGGAGAGGATACGCAGTATTTT. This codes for CASSLLGGEDTQYF.

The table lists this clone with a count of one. This chain's CDR3 is CASSFGLEQFF. The CDR3 DNA sequence: TGTGCCAGCAGCTTCGGACTAGAGCAGTTCTTC. The chain carries TRBV5-4 and TRBJ2-1; tentative D call: TRBD2 (6 bases). V was shortened by 2 bases and J by 10 bases, with 7 bases between the two germline ends. Per the germline V gene, CDR1 is SGHNT and CDR2 is YYREEE (reference sequence). The CDR3 has 11 residues. The full variable domain, completed using reference TRBV5-4 and TRBJ2-1, is ETGVTQSPTHLIKTRGQQVTLRCSSQSGHNTVSWYQQALGQGPQFIFQYYREEENGRGNFPPRFSGLQFPNYSSELNVNALELDDSALYLCASSFGLEQFFGPGTRLTVL.

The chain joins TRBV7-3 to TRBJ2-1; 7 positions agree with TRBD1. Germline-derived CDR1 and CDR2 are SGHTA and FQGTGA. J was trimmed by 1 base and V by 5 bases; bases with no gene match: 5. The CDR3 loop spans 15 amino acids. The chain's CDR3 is CASSHDRESYNEQFF. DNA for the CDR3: TGTGCCAGCAGCCACGACAGGGAGTCCTACAATGAGCAGTTCTTC.

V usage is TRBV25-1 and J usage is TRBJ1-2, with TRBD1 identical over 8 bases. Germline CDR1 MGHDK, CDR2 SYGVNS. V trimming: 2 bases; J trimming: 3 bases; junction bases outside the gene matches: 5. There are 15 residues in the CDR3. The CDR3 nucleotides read TGTGCCAGCAGTGAACCAGGGGGCCGGGACTATGGCTACACCTTC. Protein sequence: CASSEPGGRDYGYTF.

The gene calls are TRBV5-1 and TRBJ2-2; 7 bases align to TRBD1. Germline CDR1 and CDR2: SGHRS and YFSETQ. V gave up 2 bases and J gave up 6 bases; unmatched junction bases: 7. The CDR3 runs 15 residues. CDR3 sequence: CASSFSGGVAGELFF. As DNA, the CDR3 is TGCGCCAGCAGCTTTTCAGGGGGTGTGGCCGGGGAGCTGTTTTTT.

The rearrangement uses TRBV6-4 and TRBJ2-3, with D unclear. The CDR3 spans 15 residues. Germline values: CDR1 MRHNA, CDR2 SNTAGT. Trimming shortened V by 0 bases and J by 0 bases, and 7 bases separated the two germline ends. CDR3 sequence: CASSDSRSSTDTQYF. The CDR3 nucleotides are TGTGCCAGCAGTGACTCGAGGTCCAGCACAGATACGCAGTATTTT.

The CDR3 DNA reads TGTGCCAGCAGCCCGACGAGTTCCGCCCCTGAAGCTTTCTTT. As protein: CASSPTSSAPEAFF. The gene calls are TRBV9 and TRBJ1-1; no clear D gene. The CDR3 loop spans 14 amino acids. The V end was cut by 4 bases, the J end by 6 bases, with 16 bases between. The germline gives CDR1 SGDLS, CDR2 YYNGEE.

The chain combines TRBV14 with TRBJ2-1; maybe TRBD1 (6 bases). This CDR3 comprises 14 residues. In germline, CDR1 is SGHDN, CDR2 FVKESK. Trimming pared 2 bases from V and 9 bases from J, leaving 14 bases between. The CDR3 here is CASSQLAGVGEQFF. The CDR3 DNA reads TGTGCCAGCAGCCAACTCGCAGGGGTAGGTGAGCAGTTCTTC.

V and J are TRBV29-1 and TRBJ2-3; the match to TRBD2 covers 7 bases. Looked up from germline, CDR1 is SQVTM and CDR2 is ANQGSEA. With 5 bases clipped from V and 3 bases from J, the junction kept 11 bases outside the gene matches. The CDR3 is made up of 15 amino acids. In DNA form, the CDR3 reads TGCAGCGTTCGAGGACTAGTCGTTGGAACAGATACGCAGTATTTT. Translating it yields CSVRGLVVGTDTQYF.

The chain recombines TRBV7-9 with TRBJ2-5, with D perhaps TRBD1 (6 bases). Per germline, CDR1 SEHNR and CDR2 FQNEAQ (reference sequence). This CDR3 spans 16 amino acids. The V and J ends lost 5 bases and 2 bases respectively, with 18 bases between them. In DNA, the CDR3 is TGTGCCAGCAGCGGCCCCGGAGGACAGCCACAAGAGACCCAGTACTTC. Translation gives CASSGPGGQPQETQYF.

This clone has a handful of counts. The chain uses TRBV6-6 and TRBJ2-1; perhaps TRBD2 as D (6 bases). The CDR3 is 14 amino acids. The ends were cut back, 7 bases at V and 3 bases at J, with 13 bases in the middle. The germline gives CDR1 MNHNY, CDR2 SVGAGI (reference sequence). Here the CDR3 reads CASNPLADYNEQFF. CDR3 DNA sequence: TGTGCCAGCAACCCACTAGCTGACTACAATGAGCAGTTCTTC.

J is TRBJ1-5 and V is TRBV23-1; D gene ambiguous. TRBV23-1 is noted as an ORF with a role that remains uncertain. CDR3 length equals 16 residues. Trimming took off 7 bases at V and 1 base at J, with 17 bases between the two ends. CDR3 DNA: TGCGCCAGCACCGGCAGGTGGCCAGTCAGCAATCAGCCCCAGCATTTT. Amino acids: CASTGRWPVSNQPQHF.